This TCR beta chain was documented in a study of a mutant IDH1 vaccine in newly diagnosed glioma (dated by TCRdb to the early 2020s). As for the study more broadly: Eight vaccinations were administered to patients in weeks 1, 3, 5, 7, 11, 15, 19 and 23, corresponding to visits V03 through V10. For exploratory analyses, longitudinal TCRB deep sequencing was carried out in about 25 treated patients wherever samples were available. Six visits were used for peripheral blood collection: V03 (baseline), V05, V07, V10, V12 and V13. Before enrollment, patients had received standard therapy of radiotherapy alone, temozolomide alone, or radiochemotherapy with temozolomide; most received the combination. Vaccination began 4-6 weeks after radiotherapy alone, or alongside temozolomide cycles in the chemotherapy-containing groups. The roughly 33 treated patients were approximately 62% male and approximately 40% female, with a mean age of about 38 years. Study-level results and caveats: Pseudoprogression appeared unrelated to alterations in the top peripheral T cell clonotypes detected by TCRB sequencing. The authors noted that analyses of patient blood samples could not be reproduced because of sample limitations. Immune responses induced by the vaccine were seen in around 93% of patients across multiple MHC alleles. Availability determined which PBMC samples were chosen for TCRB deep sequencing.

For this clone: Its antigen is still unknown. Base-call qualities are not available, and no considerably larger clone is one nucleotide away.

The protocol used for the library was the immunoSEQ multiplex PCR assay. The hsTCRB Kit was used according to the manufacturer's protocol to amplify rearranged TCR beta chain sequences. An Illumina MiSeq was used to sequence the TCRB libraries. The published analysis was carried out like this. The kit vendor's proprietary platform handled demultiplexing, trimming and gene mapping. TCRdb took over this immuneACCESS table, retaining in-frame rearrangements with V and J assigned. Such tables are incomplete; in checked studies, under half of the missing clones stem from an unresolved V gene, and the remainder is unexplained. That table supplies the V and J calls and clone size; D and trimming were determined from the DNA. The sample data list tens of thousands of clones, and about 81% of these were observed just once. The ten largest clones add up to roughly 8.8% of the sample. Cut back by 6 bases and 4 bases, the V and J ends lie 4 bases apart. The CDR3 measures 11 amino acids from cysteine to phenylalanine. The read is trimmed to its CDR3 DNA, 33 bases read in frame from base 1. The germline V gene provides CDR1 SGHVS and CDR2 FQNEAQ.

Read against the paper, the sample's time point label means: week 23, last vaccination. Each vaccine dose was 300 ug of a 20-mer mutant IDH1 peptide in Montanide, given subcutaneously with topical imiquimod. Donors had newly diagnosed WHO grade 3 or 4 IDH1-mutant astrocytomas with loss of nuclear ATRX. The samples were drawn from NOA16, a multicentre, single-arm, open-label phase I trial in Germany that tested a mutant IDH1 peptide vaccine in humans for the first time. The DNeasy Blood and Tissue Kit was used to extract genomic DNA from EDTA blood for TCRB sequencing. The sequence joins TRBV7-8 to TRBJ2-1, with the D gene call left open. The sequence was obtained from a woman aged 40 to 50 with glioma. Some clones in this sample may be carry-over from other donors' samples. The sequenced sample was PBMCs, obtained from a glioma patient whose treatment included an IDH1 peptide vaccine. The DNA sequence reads TGTGCCAGCAGGACGTACAATGAGCAGTTCTTC. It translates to CASRTYNEQFF.